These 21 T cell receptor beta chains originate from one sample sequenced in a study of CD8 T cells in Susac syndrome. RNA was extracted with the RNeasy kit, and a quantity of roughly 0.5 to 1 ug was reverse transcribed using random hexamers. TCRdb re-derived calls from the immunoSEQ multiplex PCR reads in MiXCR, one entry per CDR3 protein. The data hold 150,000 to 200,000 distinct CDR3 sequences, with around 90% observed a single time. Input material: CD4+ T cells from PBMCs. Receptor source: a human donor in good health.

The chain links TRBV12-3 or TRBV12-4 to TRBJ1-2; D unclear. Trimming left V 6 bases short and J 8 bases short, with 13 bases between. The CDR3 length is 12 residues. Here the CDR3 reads CASSRNQEGYTF. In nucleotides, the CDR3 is TGTGCCAGCAGCCGGAACCAGGAGGGCTACACCTTC.

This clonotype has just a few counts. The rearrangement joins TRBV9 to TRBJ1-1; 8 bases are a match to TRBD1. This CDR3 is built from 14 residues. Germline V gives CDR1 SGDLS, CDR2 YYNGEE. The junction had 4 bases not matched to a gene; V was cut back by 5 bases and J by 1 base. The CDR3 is CASSPGQANTEAFF. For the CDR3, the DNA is TGTGCCAGCAGTCCGGGACAGGCGAACACTGAAGCTTTCTTT.

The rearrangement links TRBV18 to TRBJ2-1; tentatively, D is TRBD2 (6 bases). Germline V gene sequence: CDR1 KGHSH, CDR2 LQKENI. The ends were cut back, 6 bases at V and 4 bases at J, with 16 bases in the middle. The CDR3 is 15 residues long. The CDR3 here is CASSRRDGPYNEQFF. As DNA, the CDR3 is TGTGCCAGCTCGCGGAGGGACGGACCATACAATGAGCAGTTCTTC.

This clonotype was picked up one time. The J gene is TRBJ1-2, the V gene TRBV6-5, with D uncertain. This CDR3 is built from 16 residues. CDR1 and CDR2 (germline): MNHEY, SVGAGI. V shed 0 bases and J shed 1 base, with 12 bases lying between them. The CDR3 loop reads CASSYSLDWDNYGYTF. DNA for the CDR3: TGTGCCAGCAGTTACTCTCTTGACTGGGATAACTATGGCTACACCTTC.

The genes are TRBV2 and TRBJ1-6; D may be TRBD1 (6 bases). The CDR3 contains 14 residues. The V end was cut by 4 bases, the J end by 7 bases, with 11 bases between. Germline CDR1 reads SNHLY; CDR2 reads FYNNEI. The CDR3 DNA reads TGTGCCAGCAGTGTCGGTCAGGGGAATTCACCCCTCCACTTT. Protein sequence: CASSVGQGNSPLHF.

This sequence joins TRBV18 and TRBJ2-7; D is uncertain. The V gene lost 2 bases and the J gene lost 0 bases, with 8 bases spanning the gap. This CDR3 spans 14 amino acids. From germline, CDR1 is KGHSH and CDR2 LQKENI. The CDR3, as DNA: TGTGCCAGCTCACCAGGAGACGGCTCCTACGAGCAGTACTTC. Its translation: CASSPGDGSYEQYF.

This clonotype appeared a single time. The CDR3 loop reads CASYNSPLHF. The CDR3 nucleotides read TGTGCCAGCTATAATTCACCCCTCCACTTT. The rearrangement joins TRBV12-3 or TRBV12-4 to TRBJ1-6, with D unresolved. V lost 8 bases and J 4 bases, leaving 0 bases between the germline ends. This CDR3 has 10 residues.

CDR3 sequence reads: CASSQGGPTDEQYF. The CDR3 DNA is TGTGCCAGCAGTCAGGGGGGGCCCACGGATGAGCAGTACTTC. The J gene is TRBJ2-7, the V gene TRBV28; tentatively, D is TRBD1 or TRBD2 (7 bases each). The CDR3 totals 14 residues. Per germline, CDR1 MDHEN and CDR2 SYDVKM. V was trimmed by 5 bases and J by 7 bases, leaving 18 bases between them.

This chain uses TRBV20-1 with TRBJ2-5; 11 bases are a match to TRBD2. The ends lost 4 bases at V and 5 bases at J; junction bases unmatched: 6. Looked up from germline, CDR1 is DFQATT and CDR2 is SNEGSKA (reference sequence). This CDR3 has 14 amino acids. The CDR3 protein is CSAIPSGRTETQYF. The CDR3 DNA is TGCAGTGCTATTCCTAGCGGGAGGACGGAGACCCAGTACTTC.

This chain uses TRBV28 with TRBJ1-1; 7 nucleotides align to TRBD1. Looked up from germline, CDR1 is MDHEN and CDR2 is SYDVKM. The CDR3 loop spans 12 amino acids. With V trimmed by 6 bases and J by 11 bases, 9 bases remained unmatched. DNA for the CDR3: TGTGCCAGCAGATCAGGGGGAAGGTGGGCTTTCTTT. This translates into CASRSGGRWAFF.

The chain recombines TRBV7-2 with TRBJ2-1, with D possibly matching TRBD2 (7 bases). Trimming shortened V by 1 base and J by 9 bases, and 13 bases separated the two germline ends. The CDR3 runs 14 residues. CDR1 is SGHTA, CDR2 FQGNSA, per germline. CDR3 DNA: TGTGCCAGCAGCTTAGACCGGGGGGCCCGTGAGCAGTTCTTC. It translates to CASSLDRGAREQFF.

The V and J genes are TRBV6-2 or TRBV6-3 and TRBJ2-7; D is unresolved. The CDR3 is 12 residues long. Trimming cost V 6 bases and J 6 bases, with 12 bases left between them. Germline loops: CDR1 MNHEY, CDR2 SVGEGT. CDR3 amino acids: CASSFSPTEQYF. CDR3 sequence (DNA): TGTGCCAGCAGCTTCTCTCCCACCGAGCAGTACTTC.

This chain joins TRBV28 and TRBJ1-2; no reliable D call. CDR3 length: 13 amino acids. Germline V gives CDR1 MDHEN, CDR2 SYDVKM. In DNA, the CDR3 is TGTGCGTCGAACGGACGGGCGAACTATGGCTACACCTTC. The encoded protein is CASNGRANYGYTF.

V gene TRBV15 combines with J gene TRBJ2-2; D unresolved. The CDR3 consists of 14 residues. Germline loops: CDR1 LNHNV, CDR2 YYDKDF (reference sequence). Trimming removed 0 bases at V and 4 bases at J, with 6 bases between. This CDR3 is CATSRDPRTGELFF. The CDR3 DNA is TGTGCCACCAGCAGAGATCCTCGCACCGGGGAGCTGTTTTTT.

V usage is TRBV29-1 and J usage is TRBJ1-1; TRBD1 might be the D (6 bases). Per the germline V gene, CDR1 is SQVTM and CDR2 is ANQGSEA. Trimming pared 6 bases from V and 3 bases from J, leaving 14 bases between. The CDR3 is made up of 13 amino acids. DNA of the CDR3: TGCAGCGTGAGGGAACAGGGTGACACTGAAGCTTTCTTT. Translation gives CSVREQGDTEAFF.

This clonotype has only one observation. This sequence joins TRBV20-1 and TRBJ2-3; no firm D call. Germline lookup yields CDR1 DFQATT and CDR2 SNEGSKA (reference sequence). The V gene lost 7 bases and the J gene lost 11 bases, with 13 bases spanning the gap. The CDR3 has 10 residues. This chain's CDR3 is CSVPWRKQYF. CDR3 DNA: TGCAGTGTCCCCTGGAGAAAGCAGTATTTT.

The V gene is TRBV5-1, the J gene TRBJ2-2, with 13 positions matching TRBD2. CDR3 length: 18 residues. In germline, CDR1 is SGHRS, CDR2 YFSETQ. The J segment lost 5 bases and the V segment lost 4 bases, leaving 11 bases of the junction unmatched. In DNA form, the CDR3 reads TGCGCCAGCAGCCTGGGACTAGCGGGACCAACGGGGACCGGGGAGCTGTTTTTT. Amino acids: CASSLGLAGPTGTGELFF.

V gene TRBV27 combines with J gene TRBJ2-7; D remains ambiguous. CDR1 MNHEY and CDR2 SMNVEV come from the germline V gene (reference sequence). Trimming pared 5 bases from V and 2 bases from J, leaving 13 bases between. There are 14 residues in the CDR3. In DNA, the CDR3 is TGTGCCAGCAGTGCCACTGTCTCGCCCTACGAGCAGTACTTC. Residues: CASSATVSPYEQYF.

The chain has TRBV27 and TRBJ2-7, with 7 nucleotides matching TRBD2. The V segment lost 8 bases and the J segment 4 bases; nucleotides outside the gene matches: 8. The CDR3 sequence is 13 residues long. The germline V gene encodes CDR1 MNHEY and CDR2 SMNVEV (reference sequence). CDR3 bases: TGTGCCAGCCGAGACTACGGGAGGTACGAGCAGTACTTC. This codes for CASRDYGRYEQYF.

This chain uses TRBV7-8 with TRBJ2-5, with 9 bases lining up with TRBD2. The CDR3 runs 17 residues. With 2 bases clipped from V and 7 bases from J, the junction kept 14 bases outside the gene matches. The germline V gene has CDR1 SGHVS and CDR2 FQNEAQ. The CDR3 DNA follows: TGTGCCAGCAGCTTATCGATCTCGAAGCGGGGGGAAGGGACCCAGTACTTC. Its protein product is CASSLSISKRGEGTQYF.

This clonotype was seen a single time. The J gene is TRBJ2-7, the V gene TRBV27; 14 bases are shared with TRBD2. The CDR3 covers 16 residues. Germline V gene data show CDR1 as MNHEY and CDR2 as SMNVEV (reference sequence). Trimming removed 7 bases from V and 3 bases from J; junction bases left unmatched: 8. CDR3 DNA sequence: TGTGCCAGCAAGGGACTAGCGGGAGCGTGGGGCTACGAGCAGTACTTC. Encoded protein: CASKGLAGAWGYEQYF.